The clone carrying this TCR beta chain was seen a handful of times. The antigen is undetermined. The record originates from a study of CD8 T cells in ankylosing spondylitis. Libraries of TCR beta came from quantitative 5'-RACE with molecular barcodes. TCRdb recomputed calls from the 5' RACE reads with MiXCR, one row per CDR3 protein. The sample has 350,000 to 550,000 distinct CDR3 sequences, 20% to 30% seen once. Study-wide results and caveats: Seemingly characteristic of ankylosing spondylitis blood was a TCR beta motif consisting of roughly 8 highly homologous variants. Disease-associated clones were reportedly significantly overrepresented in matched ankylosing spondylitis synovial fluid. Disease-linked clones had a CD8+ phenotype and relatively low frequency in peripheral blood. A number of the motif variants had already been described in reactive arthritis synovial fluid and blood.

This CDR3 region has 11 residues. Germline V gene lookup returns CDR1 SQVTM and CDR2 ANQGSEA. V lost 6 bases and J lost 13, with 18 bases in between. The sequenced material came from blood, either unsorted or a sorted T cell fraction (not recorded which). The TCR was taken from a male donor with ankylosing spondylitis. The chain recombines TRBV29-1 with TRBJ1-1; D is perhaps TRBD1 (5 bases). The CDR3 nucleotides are TGCAGCGTGGCACTTCAGGGTGGAGTTTTCTTT. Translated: CSVALQGGVFF.